The 30 T cell receptor beta chains reported below all come from one sample, sequenced in a study of shared clonotypes between healthy human individuals. Method: immunoSEQ multiplex PCR; TCRdb's copy keeps in-frame clones and lacks some. This table has about 1.5 million clones, more than 95% appearing once. Input material: naive CD4+ T cells sorted from blood. Subset: CD45RA+ positively selected. Receptor source: a young man in good health.

The chain uses TRBV5-4 and TRBJ2-5; maybe TRBD1 (5 bases). CDR3 length equals 15 residues. V lost 0 bases, J lost 1 base, and 10 bases lay in between. CDR1 is SGHNT, CDR2 YYREEE, per germline (reference sequence). The DNA for the CDR3 is TGTGCCAGCAGCTTGGGACAGATCCCCCAAGAGACCCAGTACTTC. Its translation: CASSLGQIPQETQYF.

The chain carries TRBV5-4 and TRBJ2-5, with TRBD1 matching 7 bases. The CDR3 loop spans 15 amino acids. Germline-derived CDR1 and CDR2 are SGHNT and YYREEE (reference sequence). The V and J ends lost 2 bases and 5 bases, in that order; junction bases with no gene match: 9. The chain's CDR3 is CASSFATQGVETQYF. In nucleotides, the CDR3 is TGTGCCAGCAGCTTTGCAACCCAGGGGGTGGAGACCCAGTACTTC.

CDR3 sequence reads: CASAEEAATEAFF. In nucleotides, the CDR3 is TGTGCTTCCGCGGAGGAGGCCGCCACTGAAGCTTTCTTT. The chain is built from TRBV7-9 and TRBJ1-1; D gene uncertain. CDR1 and CDR2 from the germline V gene are SEHNR and FQNEAQ (reference sequence). The CDR3 runs to 13 residues.

This rearrangement joins TRBV19 to TRBJ1-3, with D possibly TRBD1 on 6 matching bases. The ends were cut back, 6 bases at V and 0 bases at J, with 18 bases in the middle. This CDR3 comprises 17 residues. Germline assignment: CDR1 LNHDA and CDR2 SQIVND (reference sequence). The CDR3 spells CASSRQEDINSGNTIYF. The CDR3 region has the DNA TGTGCCAGTAGCCGACAGGAGGATATCAACTCTGGAAACACCATATATTTT.

The rearrangement uses TRBV5-6 and TRBJ2-1; TRBD1 or TRBD2 may be the D gene (6 bases each). This CDR3 is 15 amino acids long. Between the trimmed V and J ends, which lost 0 bases and 6 bases, there was a span of 13 bases. The germline gives CDR1 SGHDT, CDR2 YYEEEE. For the CDR3, the DNA is TGTGCCAGCAGCTTGGGGGCGGGACAATTCAATGAGCAGTTCTTC. Protein product: CASSLGAGQFNEQFF.

The V and J genes are TRBV11-3 and TRBJ2-7; 12 bases line up with TRBD1. CDR3 size: 15 residues. CDR1 is SGHNT and CDR2 is YENEEA in the germline V gene. V trimming: 5 bases; J trimming: 7 bases; junction bases outside the gene matches: 9. CDR3 sequence: CASSQWDRGLEEQYF. For the CDR3, the DNA is TGTGCCAGCAGCCAGTGGGACAGGGGGCTAGAAGAGCAGTACTTC.

This rearrangement joins TRBV11-2 to TRBJ1-1, with TRBD1 identical over 7 bases. The V and J ends lost 5 bases and 6 bases, in that order; junction bases with no gene match: 15. CDR3 size: 16 residues. CDR1 is SGHAT, CDR2 FQNNGV, per germline. The CDR3 sequence: CASSLPTTGIGAEAFF. Here the CDR3 DNA reads TGTGCCAGCAGCCTACCTACGACAGGGATAGGCGCTGAAGCTTTCTTT.

The chain is built from TRBV9 and TRBJ2-2; no clear D gene. The germline V and J ends were trimmed by 2 bases and 6 bases, with 11 bases remaining between them. There are 14 residues in the CDR3. CDR1 and CDR2 from the germline V gene are SGDLS and YYNGEE. CDR3 protein: CASSVYPRAGELFF. DNA for the CDR3: TGTGCCAGCAGCGTTTACCCTCGGGCCGGGGAGCTGTTTTTT.

The chain links TRBV5-6 to TRBJ2-1; D ambiguous. V dropped 1 base and J dropped 4 bases, with 9 bases sitting between them. This CDR3 has 14 amino acids. The V gene's germline CDR1 is SGHDT and CDR2 YYEEEE. The CDR3: CASSLFSLYNEQFF. CDR3 in DNA: TGTGCCAGCAGCTTGTTCTCGTTGTACAATGAGCAGTTCTTC.

Concerning this clone: Other DNA sequences of this sample code for an identical CDR3. The chain joins TRBV14 to TRBJ2-5; D uncertain. The ends were cut back, 0 bases at V and 0 bases at J, with 8 bases in the middle. The CDR3 totals 15 residues. Germline V lookup: CDR1 SGHDN, CDR2 FVKESK. The CDR3 region is CASSQDGWYQETQYF. DNA of the CDR3: TGTGCCAGCAGCCAAGACGGGTGGTACCAAGAGACCCAGTACTTC.

The chain joins TRBV1 to TRBJ1-3. TRBV1 is described as a pseudogene. The CDR3 runs to 12 residues. The DNA for the CDR3 is TGCACCATCTCCCTTGGAGGAAACACCATATATTTT. Translation gives CTISLGGNTIYF.

The chain uses TRBV5-4 and TRBJ2-2; 10 nucleotides line up with TRBD1. The CDR3 extends over 17 amino acids. After removal of 0 bases from V and 3 bases from J, the junction contained 5 bases not matched to a gene. Germline lookup yields CDR1 SGHNT and CDR2 YYREEE (reference sequence). This CDR3 reads CASSLGGTGVDTGELFF. The CDR3 bases are TGTGCCAGCAGCTTGGGTGGGACAGGGGTCGACACCGGGGAGCTGTTTTTT.

The V and J genes are TRBV27 and TRBJ1-5; TRBD1 aligns across 7 bases. This CDR3 is built from 14 residues. Germline CDR1 is MNHEY and CDR2 is SMNVEV (reference sequence). The trim removed 2 bases at V and 5 bases at J, leaving 3 bases unmatched. CDR3 protein: CASSLRGHDQPQHF. For the CDR3, the DNA is TGTGCCAGCAGTTTAAGGGGGCACGATCAGCCCCAGCATTTT.

This chain connects TRBV5-4 to TRBJ2-3, with 9 bases that match TRBD2. With V trimmed by 4 bases and J by 3 bases, 6 bases remained unmatched. The CDR3 contains 15 residues. The germline V gene encodes CDR1 SGHNT and CDR2 YYREEE (reference sequence). The CDR3: CASSHVAGVTDTQYF. In DNA form, the CDR3 reads TGTGCCAGCAGCCACGTAGCGGGAGTAACAGATACGCAGTATTTT.

The genes are TRBV25-1 and TRBJ2-1; 10 positions match TRBD1. The CDR3 consists of 13 residues. The J segment lost 6 bases and the V segment lost 8 bases, leaving 4 bases of the junction unmatched. CDR1 and CDR2 from the germline V gene are MGHDK and SYGVNS. Here the CDR3 DNA reads TGTGCCAGCGGGTGGACAGGGGGCAATGAGCAGTTCTTC. This sequence encodes CASGWTGGNEQFF.

The rearrangement uses TRBV29-1 and TRBJ1-1; 8 bases match TRBD1. The CDR3 runs 13 residues. Looked up from germline, CDR1 is SQVTM and CDR2 is ANQGSEA. Losses at the gene ends were 3 bases for V and 6 bases for J; bases not matched to a gene: 6. The CDR3, as DNA: TGCAGCGTTGAGGAGACAGGGGCGTCTGAAGCTTTCTTT. Translating gives CSVEETGASEAFF.

This rearrangement joins TRBV29-1 to TRBJ2-1, with a weak D call TRBD2 (6 bases). The V end lost 5 bases, the J end lost 0 bases, and 8 bases lay between the germline ends. CDR3 length: 13 amino acids. Germline V gene sequence: CDR1 SQVTM, CDR2 ANQGSEA. For the CDR3, the DNA is TGCAGCGTTCGCGGGACCTCCTACAATGAGCAGTTCTTC. Translated: CSVRGTSYNEQFF.

This clone appeared once. The chain joins TRBV18 to TRBJ1-1; D ambiguous. V gave up 3 bases and J gave up 6 bases, with 8 bases separating them. The CDR3 runs to 12 residues. Per the germline V gene, CDR1 is KGHSH and CDR2 is LQKENI. CDR3: CASSPEISEAFF. CDR3 in DNA: TGTGCCAGCTCACCTGAGATCTCTGAAGCTTTCTTT.

The rearrangement uses TRBV27 and TRBJ2-2; 11 nucleotides agree with TRBD1. J was trimmed by 3 bases and V by 6 bases; bases with no gene match: 6. From germline, CDR1 is MNHEY and CDR2 SMNVEV (reference sequence). This CDR3 is built from 16 residues. The CDR3 reads CASRDRGQVDTGELFF. CDR3 in DNA: TGTGCCAGCAGGGACAGGGGGCAGGTGGACACCGGGGAGCTGTTTTTT.

The chain links TRBV14 to TRBJ1-1, with D unresolved. The CDR3 extends over 15 amino acids. The V gene's germline CDR1 is SGHDN and CDR2 FVKESK. Trimming left V 2 bases short and J 3 bases short, with 13 bases between. CDR3 protein: CASSQRSLRDTEAFF. In DNA form, the CDR3 reads TGTGCCAGCAGCCAAAGATCTCTCCGGGACACTGAAGCTTTCTTT.

The DNA for the CDR3 is TGTGCCAGCAGGCCGACAGGGATCGGGGAGCTGTTTTTT. Translation gives CASRPTGIGELFF. This rearrangement joins TRBV28 to TRBJ2-2; 7 positions agree with TRBD1. The CDR3 is made up of 13 amino acids. Germline assignment: CDR1 MDHEN and CDR2 SYDVKM. V was clipped by 6 bases and J by 7 bases; unmatched bases: 5. The complete variable domain, with remaining parts taken from reference TRBV28 and TRBJ2-2, reads DVKVTQSSRYLVKRTGEKVFLECVQDMDHENMFWYRQDPGLGLRLIYFSYDVKMKEKGDIPEGYSVSREKKERFSLILESASTNQTSMYLCASRPTGIGELFFGEGSRLTVL.

CDR3 in DNA: TGTGCCACCAGCCGCACGGCCCACACCGGGGAGCTGTTTTTT. This sequence encodes CATSRTAHTGELFF. The chain links TRBV15 to TRBJ2-2, with no clear D. CDR3 length equals 14 residues. The germline V gene encodes CDR1 LNHNV and CDR2 YYDKDF (reference sequence). V dropped 5 bases and J dropped 3 bases, with 10 bases sitting between them. The entire variable domain, with the rest obtained from reference TRBV15 and TRBJ2-2, is as follows: DAMVIQNPRYQVTQFGKPVTLSCSQTLNHNVMYWYQQKSSQAPKLLFHYYDKDFNNEADTPDNFQSRRPNTSFCFLDIRSPGLGDTAMYLCATSRTAHTGELFFGEGSRLTVL.

CDR3 protein: CASSMLFTGSTDTQYF. The CDR3 DNA reads TGTGCCAGTAGTATGCTTTTTACAGGGAGCACAGATACGCAGTATTTT. The rearrangement uses TRBV19 and TRBJ2-3; TRBD1 is a possible D gene (6 bases). The CDR3 has 16 amino acids. The V end lost 3 bases, the J end lost 0 bases, and 13 bases lay between the germline ends. CDR1 is LNHDA and CDR2 is SQIVND in the germline V gene (reference sequence). Supplemented by reference TRBV19 and TRBJ2-3, the full variable domain reads DGGITQSPKYLFRKEGQNVTLSCEQNLNHDAMYWYRQDPGQGLRLIYYSQIVNDFQKGDIAEGYSVSREKKESFPLTVTSAQKNPTAFYLCASSMLFTGSTDTQYFGPGTRLTVL.

This rearrangement joins TRBV12-2 to TRBJ2-1; the table's TRBD2 call for D was not verified on the DNA. TRBV12-2 is listed as a pseudogene. This CDR3 is 23 amino acids long. CDR3: CASRLAPGSLASGNEYPTNEQFF. The CDR3 DNA reads as TGTGCAAGTCGCTTAGCGCCGGGGTCCCTGGCTAGCGGGAACGAGTATCCTACAAATGAGCAGTTCTTC.

This chain connects TRBV18 to TRBJ2-7; 11 bases match TRBD2. The CDR3 is 16 amino acids. Looked up from germline, CDR1 is KGHSH and CDR2 is LQKENI. Trimming took 1 base from V and 0 from J; bases not matched to a gene: 2. The CDR3 sequence: CASSPQTSGISYEQYF. The CDR3 nucleotides are TGTGCCAGCTCACCACAGACTAGCGGGATCTCCTACGAGCAGTACTTC.

The genes are TRBV11-2 and TRBJ2-1; D gene uncertain. Deletions cut 2 bases from V and 6 bases from J, with 8 bases between. Germline V lookup: CDR1 SGHAT, CDR2 FQNNGV. This CDR3 is 13 amino acids long. The CDR3 reads CASSLQVGNEQFF. In DNA form, the CDR3 reads TGTGCCAGCAGCTTACAGGTCGGCAATGAGCAGTTCTTC.

This clone was counted once. V and J are TRBV5-5 and TRBJ2-1, with TRBD1 matching over 8 bases. Germline CDR1 is SGHKS and CDR2 is YYEKEE (reference sequence). CDR3 length: 15 amino acids. J lost 5 bases, V lost 4 bases, and 8 bases had no gene match. The CDR3 coding sequence is TGTGCCAGCAGCGTGGGGACAGGCGGGGACAATGAGCAGTTCTTC. Its protein is CASSVGTGGDNEQFF.

The chain carries TRBV28 and TRBJ2-7; D gene ambiguous. Per the germline V gene, CDR1 is MDHEN and CDR2 is SYDVKM. V lost 6 bases to trimming and J lost 5 bases, with 23 bases between them. The CDR3 is made up of 16 amino acids. The CDR3 nucleotides are TGTGCCAGCAGGGGCCGTTTGGGGTCCACTCTCCACGAGCAGTACTTC. Encoded protein: CASRGRLGSTLHEQYF. The full variable domain, in which reference TRBV28 and TRBJ2-7 provide the parts outside the CDR3, is DVKVTQSSRYLVKRTGEKVFLECVQDMDHENMFWYRQDPGLGLRLIYFSYDVKMKEKGDIPEGYSVSREKKERFSLILESASTNQTSMYLCASRGRLGSTLHEQYFGPGTRLTVT.

The J gene is TRBJ2-7, the V gene TRBV28, with D unresolved. This CDR3 has 13 amino acids. V dropped 2 bases and J dropped 3 bases, with 8 bases sitting between them. Germline CDR1 MDHEN, CDR2 SYDVKM. The CDR3 sequence: CASSLVGYYEQYF. The CDR3 DNA follows: TGTGCCAGCAGTTTAGTGGGGTACTACGAGCAGTACTTC. The entire variable domain, with the rest obtained from reference TRBV28 and TRBJ2-7, is as follows: DVKVTQSSRYLVKRTGEKVFLECVQDMDHENMFWYRQDPGLGLRLIYFSYDVKMKEKGDIPEGYSVSREKKERFSLILESASTNQTSMYLCASSLVGYYEQYFGPGTRLTVT.

The CDR3: CASSHLHQGVNELFF. For the CDR3, the DNA is TGTGCCAGCAGCCACCTGCACCAGGGGGTGAACGAACTGTTTTTT. The J gene is TRBJ1-4, the V gene TRBV6-5, with TRBD1 matching 7 bases. V shed 6 bases and J 12 bases; nucleotides not matched to a gene: 16. The CDR3 runs 15 residues. The V gene's germline CDR1 is MNHEY and CDR2 SVGAGI.